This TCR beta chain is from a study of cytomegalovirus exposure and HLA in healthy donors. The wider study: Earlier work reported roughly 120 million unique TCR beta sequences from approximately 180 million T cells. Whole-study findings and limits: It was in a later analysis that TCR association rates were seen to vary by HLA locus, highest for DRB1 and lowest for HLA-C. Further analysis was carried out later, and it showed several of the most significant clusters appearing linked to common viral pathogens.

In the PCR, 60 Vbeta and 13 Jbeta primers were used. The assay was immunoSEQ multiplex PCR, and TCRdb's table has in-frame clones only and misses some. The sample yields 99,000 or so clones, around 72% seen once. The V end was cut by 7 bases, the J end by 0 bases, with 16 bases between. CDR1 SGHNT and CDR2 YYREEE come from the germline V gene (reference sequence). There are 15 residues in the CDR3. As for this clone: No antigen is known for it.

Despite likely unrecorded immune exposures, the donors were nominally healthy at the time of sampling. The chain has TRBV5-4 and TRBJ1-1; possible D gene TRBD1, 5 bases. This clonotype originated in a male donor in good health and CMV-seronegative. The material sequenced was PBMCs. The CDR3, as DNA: TGTGCCAGCCAGTCCAGGGCAGATCTGAACACTGAAGCTTTCTTT. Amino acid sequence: CASQSRADLNTEAFF.